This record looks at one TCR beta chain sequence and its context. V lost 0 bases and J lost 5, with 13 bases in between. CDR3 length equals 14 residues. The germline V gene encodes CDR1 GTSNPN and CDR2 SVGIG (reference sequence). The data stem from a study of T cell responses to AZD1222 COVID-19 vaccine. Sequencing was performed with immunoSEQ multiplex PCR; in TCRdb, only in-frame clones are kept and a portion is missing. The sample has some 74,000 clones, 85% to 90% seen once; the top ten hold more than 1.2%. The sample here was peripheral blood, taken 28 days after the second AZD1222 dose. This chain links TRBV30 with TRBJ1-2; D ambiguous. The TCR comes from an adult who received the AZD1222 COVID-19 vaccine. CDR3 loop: CAWSVAKRAYGYTF. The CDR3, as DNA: TGTGCCTGGAGTGTTGCAAAAAGGGCTTATGGCTACACCTTC. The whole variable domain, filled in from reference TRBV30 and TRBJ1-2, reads SQTIHQWPATLVQPVGSPLSLECTVEGTSNPNLYWYRQAAGRGLQLLFYSVGIGQISSEVPQNLSASRPQDRQFILSSKKLLLSDSGFYLCAWSVAKRAYGYTFGSGTRLTVV.